This T cell receptor beta chain was identified during a study of cytomegalovirus exposure and HLA in healthy donors. V lost 0 bases, J lost 4 bases, and 9 bases lay in between. CDR3 size: 14 residues. Germline CDR1 reads ENHRY; CDR2 reads SYGVKD. Study conclusions and caveats: Links to common viral pathogens appeared, in a later analysis, for several of the most significant clusters.

The primer mix had 60 Vbeta and 13 Jbeta primers. Method: immunoSEQ multiplex PCR; TCRdb's copy keeps in-frame clones and lacks some. This sample yields about 160,000 clones, of which about four fifths are seen a single time; 7% belongs to the top ten. Comment on this clone: The target antigen is unknown.

The chain joins TRBV10-3 to TRBJ1-1; D is uncertain. The TCR comes from a woman in her twenties or thirties in good health and CMV-seropositive. The material sequenced was PBMCs. The CDR3: CAISESLGFTEAFF. CDR3 nucleotides: TGTGCCATCAGTGAGTCGCTAGGATTCACTGAAGCTTTCTTT.